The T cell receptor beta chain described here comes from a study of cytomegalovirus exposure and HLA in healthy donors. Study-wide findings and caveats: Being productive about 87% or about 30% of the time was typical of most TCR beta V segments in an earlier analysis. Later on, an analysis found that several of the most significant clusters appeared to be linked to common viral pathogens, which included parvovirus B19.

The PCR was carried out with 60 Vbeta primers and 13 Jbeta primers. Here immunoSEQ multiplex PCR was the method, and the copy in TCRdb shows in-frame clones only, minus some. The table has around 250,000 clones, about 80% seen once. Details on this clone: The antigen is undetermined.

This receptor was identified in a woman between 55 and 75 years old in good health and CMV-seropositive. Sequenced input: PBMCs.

CDR3 protein: CASSPRDSSTDTQYF. DNA of the CDR3: TGTGCCAGCTCACCCAGGGATTCTAGCACAGATACGCAGTATTTT. The chain joins TRBV18 to TRBJ2-3; D is possibly TRBD1 (5 bases). V was trimmed by 3 bases and J by 0 bases, leaving 10 bases between them. The CDR3 extends over 15 amino acids. The germline CDR1 and CDR2 sequences are KGHSH and LQKENI.